The clone carrying this T cell receptor beta chain showed up just a few times. The antigen remains unidentified. TCRdb re-called the reads through MiXCR, storing one row per CDR3 protein. Of under 800,000 distinct CDR3 sequences in the sample, roughly a quarter are singletons; the top ten hold around 8%. This entry is derived from a study of T cell repertoires in cytomegalovirus infection. Study-wide background: Matching HLA type, along with CMV infection, was indicated by public TCR beta signatures. Findings and caveats of the study: Of the TCR beta families, the public ones yielded a cumulative frequency that identified carriers of CMV plus the relevant HLA. There were HLA-C-restricted CMV-specific TCR beta clonotypes dominating the ex vivo response.

The germline V and J ends were trimmed by 10 bases and 0 bases, with 9 bases remaining between them. The CDR3 totals 13 residues. The germline gives CDR1 LNHDA, CDR2 SQIVND (reference sequence). The sequence was collected from a human donor in good health (CMV status not recorded). Some clones in this sample may be carry-over from other donors' samples. Sequenced: CD8+ T cells from PBMCs. This chain uses TRBV19 with TRBJ2-2; D is undetermined. In nucleotides, the CDR3 is TGTGCCACCGCCCCCCCGAACACCGGGGAGCTGTTTTTT. This gives the protein CATAPPNTGELFF.